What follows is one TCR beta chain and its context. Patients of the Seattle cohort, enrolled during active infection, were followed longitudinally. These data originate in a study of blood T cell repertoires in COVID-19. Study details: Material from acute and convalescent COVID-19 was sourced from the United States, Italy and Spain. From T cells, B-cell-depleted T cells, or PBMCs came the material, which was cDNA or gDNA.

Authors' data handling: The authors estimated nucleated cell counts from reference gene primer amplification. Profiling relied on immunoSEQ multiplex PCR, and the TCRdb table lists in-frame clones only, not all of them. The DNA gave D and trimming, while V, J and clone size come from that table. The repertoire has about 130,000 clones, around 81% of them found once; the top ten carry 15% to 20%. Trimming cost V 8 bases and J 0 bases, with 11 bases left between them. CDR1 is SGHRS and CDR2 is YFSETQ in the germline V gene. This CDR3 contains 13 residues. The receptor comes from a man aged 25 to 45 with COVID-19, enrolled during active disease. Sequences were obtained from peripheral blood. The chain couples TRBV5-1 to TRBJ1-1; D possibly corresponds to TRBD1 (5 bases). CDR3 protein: CASQGGLNTEAFF. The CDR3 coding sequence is TGCGCCAGTCAGGGCGGTTTGAACACTGAAGCTTTCTTT.